Presented here are 4 T cell receptor beta chains from one specimen sequenced in a study of blood T cell repertoires in COVID-19. Method: immunoSEQ multiplex PCR; TCRdb's copy keeps in-frame clones and lacks some. The sample has 46,000 or so clones; around nine tenths are singletons. Sequenced: peripheral blood. Every receptor here comes from a man aged 70-80 years with active COVID-19.

CDR3 sequence (DNA): TGTGCCAGCAGTTTATTGGGACAGCGATCCTACGAGCAGTACTTC. Residues: CASSLLGQRSYEQYF. The chain employs TRBV27 and TRBJ2-7; 7 bases line up with TRBD1. The CDR3 is 15 amino acids. The junction had 4 bases not matched to a gene; V was cut back by 1 base and J by 1 base. CDR1 MNHEY and CDR2 SMNVEV come from the germline V gene (reference sequence).

This clone was detected only once. The rearrangement uses TRBV24-1 and TRBJ2-7, with a weak D call TRBD1 (6 bases). This CDR3 is built from 13 residues. Trimming took 9 bases from V and 4 from J, leaving 15 bases between them. Germline V gene sequence: CDR1 KGHDR, CDR2 SFDVKD. In DNA form, the CDR3 reads TGTGCCACCTCGACTAACAGGGAATACGAGCAGTACTTC. Amino acid sequence: CATSTNREYEQYF.

Regarding this clone: A junction end diverges from the germline sequence, so it may reflect a read error. The chain links TRBV18 to TRBJ2-3; no definite D call. CDR3 length: 15 amino acids. The germline V gene has CDR1 KGHSH and CDR2 LQKENI. The CDR3 here is CASPPGVHPGDTQYF. Written as DNA, the CDR3 is TGTGCCAGCCCACCCGGAGTTCATCCGGGAGATACGCAGTATTTT.

V usage is TRBV7-9 and J usage is TRBJ2-1; 12 bases line up with TRBD2. The V gene's germline CDR1 is SEHNR and CDR2 FQNEAQ (reference sequence). Trimming took 7 bases from V and 0 from J; bases not matched to a gene: 7. The CDR3 contains 17 residues. The CDR3: CASTPLAGGSSYNEQFF. In nucleotides, the CDR3 is TGTGCCAGCACCCCACTAGCGGGAGGTAGCTCCTACAATGAGCAGTTCTTC.